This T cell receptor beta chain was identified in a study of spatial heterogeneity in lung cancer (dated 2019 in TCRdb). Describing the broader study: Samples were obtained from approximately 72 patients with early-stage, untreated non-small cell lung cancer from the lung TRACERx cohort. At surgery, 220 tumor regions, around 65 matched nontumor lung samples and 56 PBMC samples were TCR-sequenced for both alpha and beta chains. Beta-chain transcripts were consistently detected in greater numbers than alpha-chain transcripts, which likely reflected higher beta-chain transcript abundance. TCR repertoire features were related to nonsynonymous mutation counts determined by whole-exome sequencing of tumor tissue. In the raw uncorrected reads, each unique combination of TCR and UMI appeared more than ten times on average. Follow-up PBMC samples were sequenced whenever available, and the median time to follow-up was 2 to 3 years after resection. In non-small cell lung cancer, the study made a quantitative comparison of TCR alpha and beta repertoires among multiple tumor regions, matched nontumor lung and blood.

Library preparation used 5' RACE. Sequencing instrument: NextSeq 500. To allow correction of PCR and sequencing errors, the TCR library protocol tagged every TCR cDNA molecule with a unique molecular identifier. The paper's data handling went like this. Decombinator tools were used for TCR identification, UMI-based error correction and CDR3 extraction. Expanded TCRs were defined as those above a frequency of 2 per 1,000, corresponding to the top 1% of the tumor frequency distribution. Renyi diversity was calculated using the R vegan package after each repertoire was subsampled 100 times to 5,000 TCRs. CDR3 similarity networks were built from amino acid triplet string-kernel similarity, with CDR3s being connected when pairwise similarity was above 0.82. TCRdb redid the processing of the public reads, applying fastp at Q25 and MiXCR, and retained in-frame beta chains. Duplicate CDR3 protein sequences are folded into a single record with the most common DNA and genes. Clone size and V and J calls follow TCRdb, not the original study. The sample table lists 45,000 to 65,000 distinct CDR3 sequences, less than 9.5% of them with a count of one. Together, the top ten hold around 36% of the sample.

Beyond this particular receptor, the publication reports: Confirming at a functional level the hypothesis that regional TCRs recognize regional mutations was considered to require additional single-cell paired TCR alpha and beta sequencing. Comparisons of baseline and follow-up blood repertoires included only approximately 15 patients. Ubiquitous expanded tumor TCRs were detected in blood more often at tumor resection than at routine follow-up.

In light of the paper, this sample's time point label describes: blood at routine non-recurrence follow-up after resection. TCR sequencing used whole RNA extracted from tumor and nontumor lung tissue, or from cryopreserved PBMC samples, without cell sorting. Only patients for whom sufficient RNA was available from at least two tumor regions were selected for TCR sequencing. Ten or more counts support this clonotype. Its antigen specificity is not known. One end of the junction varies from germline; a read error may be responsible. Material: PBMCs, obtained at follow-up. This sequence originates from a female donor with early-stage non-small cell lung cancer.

Here the CDR3 is given as CASSTDRGAYEQYF. The nucleotide sequence reads as follows: TGTGCTAGCAGTACAGACAGGGGCGCTTACGAGCAGTACTTC. The chain joins TRBV7-7 to TRBJ2-7, with 8 bases in between that match TRBD1. Spanning cysteine to phenylalanine, the CDR3 consists of 14 amino acids. Only CDR3 DNA is held: 42 bases, read in frame from base 1. The germline V gene (reference sequence) provides CDR1 SSHAT and CDR2 FNYEAQ.